This T cell receptor beta chain was recorded in a study of T cell responses to AZD1222 COVID-19 vaccine. Measured with immunoSEQ multiplex PCR; TCRdb has only the in-frame clones, and not every one. The table lists 80,000 to 95,000 clones, more than 70% of them singletons. Of note for this clone: Its antigen is as yet unknown.

Study-wide results and caveats: Reportedly, close to half of spike-specific TCRs are directed against unmutated variant regions. Every sample of the repertoires postdated the peak T cell response.

The germline CDR1 and CDR2 sequences are LNHDA and SQIVND (reference sequence). Trimming pared 6 bases from V and 2 bases from J, leaving 16 bases between. CDR3 size: 15 residues. The sequences come from peripheral blood, collected 28 days after the second AZD1222 dose. This rearrangement joins TRBV19 to TRBJ1-2, with a possible D match to TRBD1 (6 bases). This TCR derives from an adult who received the AZD1222 COVID-19 vaccine. For the CDR3, the DNA is TGTGCCAGTAGCCCGTACAGGGATTCGAACTATGGCTACACCTTC. As protein: CASSPYRDSNYGYTF.